The following is a TCR beta chain sequence with its context. The clone's antigen remains unknown. No base qualities exist here, and no much larger clone lies one base off it. The sample comes from a study of beta chain features in type 1 diabetes (dated by TCRdb to the late 2010s). Context from the whole study: Patients and healthy donors did not differ in mean age, gender distribution, total cell number or subset yield. In the study, recently diagnosed type 1 diabetes patients and matched healthy donors were compared on the TCRB repertoires of their sorted circulating CD4+ T cell subsets. A total of 90 million to 140 million sorted cells were examined across all samples, and RNA yield correlated strongly with the number of cells per subset. Whereas all 30 or so donors provided naive and central memory subsets, regulatory and stem cell-like memory subsets were isolated from just 8 patients and roughly eight healthy donors. What the authors observed across the whole study: Shorter templates might have been favored by PCR, but patient and control samples were amplified and corrected together, so both groups would have been affected equally by any skew. In all four CD4+ subsets, TCRB CDR3 length was moderately but significantly shorter in type 1 diabetes patients. Naive, central memory and regulatory TCRB repertoires appeared to be more alike among patients than among healthy donors. Because the HLA sub-analyses included only small numbers of individuals, any influence of HLA type on TCRB rearrangement was left unresolved. Because cDNA was sequenced instead of genomic DNA, highly expressing activated cells could be over-represented, though the groups showed no difference in activation or CD3 levels. At VDJ recombination sites, patients with type 1 diabetes made fewer insertions and deleted more nucleotides, a pattern implying thymic rearrangement abnormalities.

Each donor gave one peripheral blood draw, roughly 120 mL on average, collected into heparinised tubes. A BD FACSAria II was used to sort naive, central memory, regulatory and stem cell-like memory CD4+ T cells with a panel that included CD45RO, CCR7, CD25, CD127, CD95 and CD27. Purity was above 95% for every sorted population. PBMCs were isolated immediately by Lymphoprep density gradient centrifugation and stained directly without culture. So that batch effects would be minimized, each experiment stained and sorted samples in pairs, pairing one healthy donor with one patient. The entire amount of isolated RNA was reverse transcribed using the High Capacity cDNA Reverse Transcription Kit, so the sequenced TCRB transcripts were expressed ones. Deep immunoSEQ sequencing was performed on naive, central memory and regulatory T cell samples, with an average of roughly 3.6 million total reads per sample. Sorted cells were lysed in RLT buffer and RNA was extracted with DNase-treated RNeasy Micro or Mini kits, depending on cell number. To prevent cross-contamination, every cell subset was processed on its own, while patient and healthy donor samples were processed together. TCRB sequences were amplified from cDNA with the immunoSEQ multiplex PCR, producing 87-bp fragments spanning the CDR3 region. Sequencing of the amplicons was performed on the Illumina HiSeq platform. The authors processed their data as follows. Synthetic template baselines were used to correct PCR bias computationally, reads within Hamming distance 2 were collapsed together, and singletons that could not be merged were discarded. Reads were aligned against IMGT to assign V, D and J genes, CDR3 length and insertions or deletions at six rearrangement sites. Within each subset, clonotype counts were normalized to the number of sorted cells before true diversity and Gini coefficients were calculated with the tcR R package. Repertoire sharing was quantified using the overlap coefficient calculated on TCRB nucleotide sequences. TCRdb stores this immuneACCESS table with in-frame sequences only. Part of the clones is absent; in the studies checked, under half of the shortfall reflects unresolved V genes, and no reason is known for the rest. V, J and clone size reflect that table, while D and trimming were determined from the DNA. Recorded for this sample are 200,000 to 250,000 clones; 11% of them occurred a single time. 1% to 1.5% of the sample is held by the ten biggest clonotypes.

The CDR3, cysteine through phenylalanine, is 15 amino acids long. CDR3 DNA is the only sequence kept; it has 45 bases, read in frame from the first base. The germline V gene encodes CDR1 SGHRS and CDR2 YFSETQ. The V and J ends are trimmed by 4 bases and 0 bases, leaving 13 bases between them. The origin of this receptor is a man in his late teens or twenties in good health. The sample was central memory CD4+ T cells from blood. The chain couples TRBV5-1 to TRBJ2-5; a tentative D match to TRBD1 spans 6 bases. The CDR3 protein: CASSQWDTDQETQYF. The DNA is as follows: TGCGCCAGCAGCCAATGGGACACGGACCAAGAGACCCAGTACTTC.